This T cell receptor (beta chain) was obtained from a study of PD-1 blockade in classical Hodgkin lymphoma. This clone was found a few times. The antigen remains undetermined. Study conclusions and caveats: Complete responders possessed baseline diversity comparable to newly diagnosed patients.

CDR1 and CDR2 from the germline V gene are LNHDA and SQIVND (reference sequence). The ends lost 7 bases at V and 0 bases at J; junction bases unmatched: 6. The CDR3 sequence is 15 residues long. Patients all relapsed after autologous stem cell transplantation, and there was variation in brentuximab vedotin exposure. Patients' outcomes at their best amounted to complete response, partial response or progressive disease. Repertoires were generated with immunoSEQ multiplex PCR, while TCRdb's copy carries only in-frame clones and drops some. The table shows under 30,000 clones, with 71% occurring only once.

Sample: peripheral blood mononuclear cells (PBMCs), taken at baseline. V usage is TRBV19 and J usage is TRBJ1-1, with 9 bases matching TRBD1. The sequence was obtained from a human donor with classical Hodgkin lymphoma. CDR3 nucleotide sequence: TGTGCCAGTACTGGGACAGGGATTTTGAACACTGAAGCTTTCTTT. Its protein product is CASTGTGILNTEAFF.